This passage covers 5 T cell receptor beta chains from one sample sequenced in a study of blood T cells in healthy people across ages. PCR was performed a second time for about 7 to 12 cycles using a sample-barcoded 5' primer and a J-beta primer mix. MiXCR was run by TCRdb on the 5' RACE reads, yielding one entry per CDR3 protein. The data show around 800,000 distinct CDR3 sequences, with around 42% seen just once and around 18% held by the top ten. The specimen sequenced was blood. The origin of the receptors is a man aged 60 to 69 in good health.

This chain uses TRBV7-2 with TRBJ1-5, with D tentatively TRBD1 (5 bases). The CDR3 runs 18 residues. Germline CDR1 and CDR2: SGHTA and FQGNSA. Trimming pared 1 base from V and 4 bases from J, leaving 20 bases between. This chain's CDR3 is CASSLGGRLAGRNQPQHF. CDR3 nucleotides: TGTGCCAGCAGCTTAGGGGGACGGTTGGCAGGGCGAAATCAGCCCCAGCATTTT. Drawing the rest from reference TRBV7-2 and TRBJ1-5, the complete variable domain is GAGVSQSPSNKVTEKGKDVELRCDPISGHTALYWYRQSLGQGLEFLIYFQGNSAPDKSGLPSDRFSAERTGGSVSTLTIQRTQQEDSAVYLCASSLGGRLAGRNQPQHFGDGTRLSIL.

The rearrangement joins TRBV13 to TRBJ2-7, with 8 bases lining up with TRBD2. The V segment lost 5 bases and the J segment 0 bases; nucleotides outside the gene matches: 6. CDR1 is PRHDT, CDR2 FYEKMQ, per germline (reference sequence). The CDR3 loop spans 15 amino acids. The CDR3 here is CASSHGGAGSYEQYF. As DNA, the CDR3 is TGTGCCAGCAGCCACGGGGGGGCAGGCTCCTACGAGCAGTACTTC.

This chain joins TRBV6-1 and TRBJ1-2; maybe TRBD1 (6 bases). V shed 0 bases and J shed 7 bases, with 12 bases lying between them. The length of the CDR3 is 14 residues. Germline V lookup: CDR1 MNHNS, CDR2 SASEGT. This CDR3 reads CASSEAARGCGYTF. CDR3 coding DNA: TGTGCCAGCAGTGAAGCAGCCAGGGGATGTGGCTACACCTTC.

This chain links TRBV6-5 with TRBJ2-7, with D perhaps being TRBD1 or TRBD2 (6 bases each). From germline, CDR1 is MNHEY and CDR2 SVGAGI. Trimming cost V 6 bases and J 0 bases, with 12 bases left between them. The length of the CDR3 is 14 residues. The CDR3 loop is CASRRGASSYEQYF. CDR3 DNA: TGTGCCAGCAGAAGGGGGGCAAGCTCCTACGAGCAGTACTTC.

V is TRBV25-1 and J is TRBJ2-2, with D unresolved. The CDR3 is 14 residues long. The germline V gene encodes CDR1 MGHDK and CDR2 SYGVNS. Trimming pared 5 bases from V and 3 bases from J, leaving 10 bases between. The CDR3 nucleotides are TGTGCCAGCAGTAGATACCAAGACACCGGGGAGCTGTTTTTT. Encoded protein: CASSRYQDTGELFF.